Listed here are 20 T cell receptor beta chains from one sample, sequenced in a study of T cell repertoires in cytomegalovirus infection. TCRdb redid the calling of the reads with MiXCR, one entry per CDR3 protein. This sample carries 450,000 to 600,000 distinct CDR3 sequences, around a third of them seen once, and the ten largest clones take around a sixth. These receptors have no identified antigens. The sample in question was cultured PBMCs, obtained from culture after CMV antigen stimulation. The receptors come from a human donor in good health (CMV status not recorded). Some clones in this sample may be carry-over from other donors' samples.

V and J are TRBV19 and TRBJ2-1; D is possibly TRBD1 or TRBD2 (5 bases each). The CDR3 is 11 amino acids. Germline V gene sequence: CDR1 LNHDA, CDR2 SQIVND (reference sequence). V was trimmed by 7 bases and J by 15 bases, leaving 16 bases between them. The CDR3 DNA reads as TGTGCCAGTACGGAGAGGGACGCCCGGTTCTTC. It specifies CASTERDARFF.

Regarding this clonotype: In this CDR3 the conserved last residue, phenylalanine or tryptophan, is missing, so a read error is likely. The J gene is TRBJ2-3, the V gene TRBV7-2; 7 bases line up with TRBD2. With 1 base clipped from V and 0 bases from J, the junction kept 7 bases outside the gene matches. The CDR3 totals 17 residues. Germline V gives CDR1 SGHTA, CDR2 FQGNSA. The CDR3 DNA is TGTGCCAGCAGCTTAGGCCCAAGCGGGACCAGCACAGATACGCAGTATCTT. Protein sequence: CASSLGPSGTSTDTQYL.

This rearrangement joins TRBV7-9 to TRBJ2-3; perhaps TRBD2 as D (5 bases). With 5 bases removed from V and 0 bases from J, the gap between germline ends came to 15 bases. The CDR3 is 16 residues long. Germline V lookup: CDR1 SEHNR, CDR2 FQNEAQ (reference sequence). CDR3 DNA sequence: TGTGCCAGCAGCCGAAACTCGGGGTCAAGCACAGATACGCAGTATTTT. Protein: CASSRNSGSSTDTQYF. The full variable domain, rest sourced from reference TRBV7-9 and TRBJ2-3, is DTGVSQNPRHKITKRGQNVTFRCDPISEHNRLYWYRQTLGQGPEFLTYFQNEAQLEKSRLLSDRFSAERPKGSFSTLEIQRTEQGDSAMYLCASSRNSGSSTDTQYFGPGTRLTVL.

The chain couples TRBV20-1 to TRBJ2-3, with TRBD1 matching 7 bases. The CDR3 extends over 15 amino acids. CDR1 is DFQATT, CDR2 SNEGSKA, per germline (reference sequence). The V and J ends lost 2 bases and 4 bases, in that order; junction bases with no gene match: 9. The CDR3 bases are TGCAGTGCTAGATCCGGACAGGTATCCGCAGATACGCAGTATTTT. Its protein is CSARSGQVSADTQYF.

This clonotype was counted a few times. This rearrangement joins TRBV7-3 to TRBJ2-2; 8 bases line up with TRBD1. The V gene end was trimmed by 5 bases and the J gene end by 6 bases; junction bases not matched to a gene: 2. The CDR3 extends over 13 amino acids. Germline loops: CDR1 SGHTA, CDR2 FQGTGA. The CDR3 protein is CASSTQGAGELFF. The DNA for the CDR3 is TGTGCCAGCAGCACACAGGGGGCCGGGGAGCTGTTTTTT. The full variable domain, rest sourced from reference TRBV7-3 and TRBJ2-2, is GAGVSQTPSNKVTEKGKYVELRCDPISGHTALYWYRQSLGQGPEFLIYFQGTGAADDSGLPNDRFFAVRPEGSVSTLKIQRTERGDSAVYLCASSTQGAGELFFGEGSRLTVL.

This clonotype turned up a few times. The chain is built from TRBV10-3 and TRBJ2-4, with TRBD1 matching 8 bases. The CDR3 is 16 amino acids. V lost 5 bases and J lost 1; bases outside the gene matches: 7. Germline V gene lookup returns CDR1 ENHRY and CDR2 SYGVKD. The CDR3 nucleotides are TGTGCCATCAGTTCGGACAGGGCATGGGCCAAAAACATTCAGTACTTC. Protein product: CAISSDRAWAKNIQYF.

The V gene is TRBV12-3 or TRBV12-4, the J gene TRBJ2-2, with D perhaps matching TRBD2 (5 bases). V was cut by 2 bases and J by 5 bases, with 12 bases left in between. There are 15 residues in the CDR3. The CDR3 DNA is TGTGCCAGCAGTTTATGGCGGGCGGGTACCGGGGAGCTGTTTTTT. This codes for CASSLWRAGTGELFF.

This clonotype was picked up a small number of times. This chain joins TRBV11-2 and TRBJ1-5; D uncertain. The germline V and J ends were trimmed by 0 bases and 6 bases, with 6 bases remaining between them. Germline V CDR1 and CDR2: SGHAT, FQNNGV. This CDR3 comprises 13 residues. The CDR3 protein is CASSLDRPQPQHF. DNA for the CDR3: TGTGCCAGCAGCTTAGACCGCCCTCAGCCCCAGCATTTT. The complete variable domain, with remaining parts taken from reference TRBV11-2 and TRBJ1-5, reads EAGVAQSPRYKIIEKRQSVAFWCNPISGHATLYWYQQILGQGPKLLIQFQNNGVVDDSQLPKDRFSAERLKGVDSTLKIQPAKLEDSAVYLCASSLDRPQPQHFGDGTRLSIL.

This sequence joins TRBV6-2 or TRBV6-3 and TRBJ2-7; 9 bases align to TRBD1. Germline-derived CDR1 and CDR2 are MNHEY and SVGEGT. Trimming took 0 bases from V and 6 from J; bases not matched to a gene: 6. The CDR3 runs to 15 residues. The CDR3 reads CASSYSRGQGGEQYF. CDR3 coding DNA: TGTGCCAGCAGTTACTCGCGGGGACAGGGTGGCGAGCAGTACTTC.

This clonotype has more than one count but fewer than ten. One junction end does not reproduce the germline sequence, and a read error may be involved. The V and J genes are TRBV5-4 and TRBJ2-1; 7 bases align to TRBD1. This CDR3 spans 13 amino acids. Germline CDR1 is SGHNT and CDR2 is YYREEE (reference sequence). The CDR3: CASSFIGTVPEIF. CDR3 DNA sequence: TGTGCCAGCAGCTTTATAGGGACAGTTCCCGAGATCTTC.

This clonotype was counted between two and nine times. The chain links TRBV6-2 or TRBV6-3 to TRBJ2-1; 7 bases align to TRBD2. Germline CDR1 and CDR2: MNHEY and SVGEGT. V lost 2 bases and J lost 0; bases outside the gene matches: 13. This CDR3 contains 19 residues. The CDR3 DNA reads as TGTGCCAGCAGTTACCGTAACCGGGGGAGGGCCAGCTCCTACAATGAGCAGTTCTTC. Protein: CASSYRNRGRASSYNEQFF.

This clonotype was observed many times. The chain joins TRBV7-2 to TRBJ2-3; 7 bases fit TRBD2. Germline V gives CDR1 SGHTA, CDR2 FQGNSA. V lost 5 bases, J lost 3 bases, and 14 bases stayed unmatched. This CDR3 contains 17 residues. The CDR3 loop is CASSPYPSGKATDTQYF. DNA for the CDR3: TGTGCCAGCAGCCCTTACCCTAGCGGTAAAGCTACAGATACGCAGTATTTT.

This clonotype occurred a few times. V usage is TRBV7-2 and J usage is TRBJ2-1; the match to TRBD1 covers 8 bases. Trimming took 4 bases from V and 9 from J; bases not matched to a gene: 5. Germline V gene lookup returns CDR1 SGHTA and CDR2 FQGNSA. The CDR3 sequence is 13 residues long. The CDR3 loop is CASSSRQGSEQFF. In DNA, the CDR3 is TGTGCCAGCAGCTCGCGACAGGGGTCTGAGCAGTTCTTC.

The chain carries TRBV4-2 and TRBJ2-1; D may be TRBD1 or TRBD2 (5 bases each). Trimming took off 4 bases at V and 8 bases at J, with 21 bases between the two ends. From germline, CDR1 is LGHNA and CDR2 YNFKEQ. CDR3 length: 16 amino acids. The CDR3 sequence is CASSRTVGDLGYEQFF. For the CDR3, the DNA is TGTGCCAGCAGCCGAACCGTTGGGGACCTTGGCTATGAGCAGTTCTTC.

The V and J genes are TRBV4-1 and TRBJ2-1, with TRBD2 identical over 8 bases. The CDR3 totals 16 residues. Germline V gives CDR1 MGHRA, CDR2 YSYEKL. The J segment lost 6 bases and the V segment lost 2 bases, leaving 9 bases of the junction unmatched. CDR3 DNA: TGCGCCAGCAGCCAACCCGGGAGGGCCTTACCCAATGAGCAGTTCTTC. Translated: CASSQPGRALPNEQFF.

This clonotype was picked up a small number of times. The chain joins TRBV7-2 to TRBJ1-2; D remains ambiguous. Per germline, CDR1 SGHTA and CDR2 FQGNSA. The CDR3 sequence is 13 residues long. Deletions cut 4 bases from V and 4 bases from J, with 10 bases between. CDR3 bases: TGTGCCAGCAGCTCGGGGTTAAGCTATGGCTACACCTTC. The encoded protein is CASSSGLSYGYTF.

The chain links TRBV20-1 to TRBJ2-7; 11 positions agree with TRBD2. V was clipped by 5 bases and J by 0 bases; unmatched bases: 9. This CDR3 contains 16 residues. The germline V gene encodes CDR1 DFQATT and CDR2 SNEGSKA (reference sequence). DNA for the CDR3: TGCAGTGCTCCCGGACTAGCGGGTAGGAGCTCCTACGAGCAGTACTTC. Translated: CSAPGLAGRSSYEQYF.

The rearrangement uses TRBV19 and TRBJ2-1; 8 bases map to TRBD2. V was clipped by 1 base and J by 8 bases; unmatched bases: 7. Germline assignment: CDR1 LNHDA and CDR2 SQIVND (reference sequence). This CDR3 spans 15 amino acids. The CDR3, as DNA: TGTGCCAGTAGTATAGCGAGCGGGAGAATATATGAGCAGTTCTTC. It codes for CASSIASGRIYEQFF.

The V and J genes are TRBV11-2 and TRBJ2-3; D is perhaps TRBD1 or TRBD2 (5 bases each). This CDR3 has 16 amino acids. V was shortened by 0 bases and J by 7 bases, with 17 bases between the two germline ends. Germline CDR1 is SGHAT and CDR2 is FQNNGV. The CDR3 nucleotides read TGTGCCAGCAGCTTAGATCGGGGCAGGTATTATAATACGCAGTATTTT. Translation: CASSLDRGRYYNTQYF.

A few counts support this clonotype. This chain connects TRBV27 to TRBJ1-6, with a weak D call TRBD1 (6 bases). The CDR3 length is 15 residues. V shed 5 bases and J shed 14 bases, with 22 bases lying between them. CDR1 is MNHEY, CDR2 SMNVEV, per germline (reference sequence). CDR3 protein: CASSILGGPAKALHF. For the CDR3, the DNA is TGTGCCAGCAGTATCCTCGGGGGGCCCGCCAAAGCCCTCCACTTT.